This T cell receptor beta chain was identified during a study of T cells in Graves' hyperthyroidism and ophthalmopathy. RNA transcripts were the template for amplifying TCR beta CDR3 regions. The TCR CDR3 first-round RT-PCR relied on the HTBI primer set. One entry per CDR3 protein, called by TCRdb with MiXCR from the multiplex PCR reads. The table includes 640,000 or so distinct CDR3 sequences, 12% to 15% detected once. Germline CDR1 is MDHEN and CDR2 is SYDVKM. The CDR3 length is 16 residues. V shed 5 bases, J shed 3 bases, and the junction held 6 bases outside the gene matches. Material for sequencing was blood. The TCR sequence derives from a woman aged 18-29 years with Graves' ophthalmopathy. J is TRBJ2-7 and V is TRBV28; 14 bases are a match to TRBD2. The CDR3: CASSIGTSGSNYEQYF. CDR3 coding DNA: TGTGCCAGCAGTATAGGGACTAGCGGGAGTAACTACGAGCAGTACTTC.